The next 30 T cell receptor beta chains were all read from a single sample in a study of blood T cell repertoires in COVID-19 (dated by TCRdb to 2018 to 2020). Library preparation was by the immunoSEQ multiplex PCR assay. In TCRdb, the immuneACCESS table is reduced to in-frame sequences with V and J assigned. These tables do not hold every clone; where another copy was compared, an unresolved V gene accounts for under half, and the others remain unexplained. The sample has 70,000 or so clones on record, about 89% of them singletons. Of the sample, approximately 5% is held by the ten largest clones. Sequencing was done on a sample of peripheral blood. Receptor source: a man aged 50 or older with active COVID-19.

This sequence joins TRBV7-9 and TRBJ2-7; 8 nucleotides match TRBD1. Germline V gene data show CDR1 as SEHNR and CDR2 as FQNEAQ (reference sequence). V lost 5 bases and J lost 4; bases outside the gene matches: 1. The CDR3 covers 12 residues. The CDR3 DNA follows: TGTGCCAGCAGCCAGGGGGCTTACGAGCAGTACTTC. It specifies CASSQGAYEQYF.

This rearrangement joins TRBV27 to TRBJ1-4, with D possibly being TRBD1 (5 bases). Trimming shortened V by 1 base and J by 4 bases, and 13 bases separated the two germline ends. Germline V lookup: CDR1 MNHEY, CDR2 SMNVEV (reference sequence). The CDR3 has 16 residues. CDR3 in amino acids: CASSLYWGEINEKLFF. The CDR3 nucleotides are TGTGCCAGCAGTTTATATTGGGGGGAGATTAATGAAAAACTGTTTTTT.

V is TRBV5-6 and J is TRBJ1-5; the D is unclear. Trimming cost V 3 bases and J 8 bases, with 15 bases left between them. There are 14 residues in the CDR3. Germline V gene lookup returns CDR1 SGHDT and CDR2 YYEEEE. The CDR3 DNA follows: TGTGCCAGCAGCTCGACTGCGGCGCGTGAGCCCCAGCATTTT. Translated: CASSSTAAREPQHF.

The chain employs TRBV4-1 and TRBJ2-7, with 12 bases aligning to TRBD2. The J segment lost 2 bases and the V segment lost 0 bases, leaving 2 bases of the junction unmatched. Germline CDR1 is MGHRA and CDR2 is YSYEKL. This CDR3 has 16 amino acids. This CDR3 reads CASSQEASGRAYEQYF. As DNA, the CDR3 is TGCGCCAGCAGCCAAGAGGCTAGCGGGAGGGCCTACGAGCAGTACTTC.

The rearrangement joins TRBV19 to TRBJ1-6; the match to TRBD1 covers 8 bases. Trimming took 6 bases from V and 7 from J; bases not matched to a gene: 5. Germline CDR1 reads LNHDA; CDR2 reads SQIVND (reference sequence). The CDR3 is made up of 14 amino acids. The CDR3, as DNA: TGTGCCAGTAGCCCAGGGGGCTACAATTCACCCCTCCACTTT. Translating it yields CASSPGGYNSPLHF.

The chain carries TRBV11-1 and TRBJ2-3; the D gene is possibly TRBD1 (5 bases). V lost 5 bases to trimming and J lost 3 bases, with 15 bases between them. Per germline, CDR1 SGHAT and CDR2 FQDESV (reference sequence). This CDR3 spans 15 amino acids. This CDR3 reads CASSPRQTLTDTQYF. For the CDR3, the DNA is TGTGCCAGCAGCCCAAGACAGACCCTGACAGATACGCAGTATTTT. The full variable domain, with the rest looked up from reference TRBV11-1 and TRBJ2-3, is EAEVAQSPRYKITEKSQAVAFWCDPISGHATLYWYRQILGQGPELLVQFQDESVVDDSQLPKDRFSAERLKGVDSTLKIQPAELGDSAMYLCASSPRQTLTDTQYFGPGTRLTVL.

This clone was counted a single time. The chain couples TRBV7-2 to TRBJ1-3, with D possibly TRBD1 on 6 matching bases. Germline V gene data show CDR1 as SGHTA and CDR2 as FQGNSA. The CDR3 consists of 16 residues. V dropped 5 bases and J dropped 0 bases, with 14 bases sitting between them. The CDR3 DNA reads TGTGCCAGCAGCCCGCCGTGGGACATCTCTGGAAACACCATATATTTT. The encoded protein is CASSPPWDISGNTIYF. Full variable domain (rest looked up from reference TRBV7-2 and TRBJ1-3): GAGVSQSPSNKVTEKGKDVELRCDPISGHTALYWYRQSLGQGLEFLIYFQGNSAPDKSGLPSDRFSAERTGGSVSTLTIQRTQQEDSAVYLCASSPPWDISGNTIYFGEGSWLTVV.

The V gene is TRBV18, the J gene TRBJ2-5; 7 positions agree with TRBD1. Germline V gives CDR1 KGHSH, CDR2 LQKENI. The CDR3 loop spans 14 amino acids. Trimming at V came to 3 bases and at J to 1 base, leaving 2 bases not matched to a gene. The CDR3 DNA reads as TGTGCCAGCTCACCCGACAGGGCCCAAGAGACCCAGTACTTC. Protein product: CASSPDRAQETQYF.

The genes are TRBV7-9 and TRBJ2-3, with TRBD2 matching over 9 bases. The CDR3 is 16 residues long. Trimming removed 4 bases from V and 1 base from J; junction bases left unmatched: 6. Germline V gene data show CDR1 as SEHNR and CDR2 as FQNEAQ (reference sequence). In DNA, the CDR3 is TGTGCCAGCAGCTCTAGACTAGCGGATGGCACAGATACGCAGTATTTT. Translating it yields CASSSRLADGTDTQYF.

The chain uses TRBV7-8 and TRBJ2-3, with D tentatively TRBD2 (6 bases). The germline V gene encodes CDR1 SGHVS and CDR2 FQNEAQ. V was cut by 5 bases and J by 0 bases, with 15 bases left in between. This CDR3 is 16 amino acids long. The DNA for the CDR3 is TGTGCCAGCAGCCGAAGTCTGCGGGGTAGCACAGATACGCAGTATTTT. As protein: CASSRSLRGSTDTQYF.

V gene TRBV15 combines with J gene TRBJ2-7; 7 bases line up with TRBD2. Germline CDR1 and CDR2: LNHNV and YYDKDF (reference sequence). The CDR3 is 16 amino acids. Trimming cost V 0 bases and J 0 bases; bases outside gene matches: 5. CDR3 region: CATSRDRLAVSYEQYF. The CDR3 nucleotides read TGTGCCACCAGCAGAGATAGGCTAGCGGTCTCCTACGAGCAGTACTTC.

The chain is built from TRBV7-9 and TRBJ2-1; tentatively, D is TRBD1 (5 bases). This CDR3 spans 15 amino acids. Between the trimmed V and J ends, which lost 5 bases and 1 base, there was a span of 12 bases. Germline V CDR1 and CDR2: SEHNR, FQNEAQ (reference sequence). CDR3 bases: TGTGCCAGCAGCGTTAACCAGGGTTCCTACAATGAGCAGTTCTTC. Amino acids: CASSVNQGSYNEQFF.

The chain carries TRBV5-6 and TRBJ1-2, with D possibly being TRBD1 (6 bases). V was clipped by 2 bases and J by 1 base, with 9 bases between them. From germline, CDR1 is SGHDT and CDR2 YYEEEE. CDR3 length: 14 amino acids. This CDR3 reads CASSLTGSNYGYTF. The CDR3 nucleotides read TGTGCCAGCAGCTTAACAGGGAGTAACTATGGCTACACCTTC.

The V gene is TRBV6-4, the J gene TRBJ2-3, with D hard to call. Looked up from germline, CDR1 is MRHNA and CDR2 is SNTAGT. V was shortened by 6 bases and J by 4 bases, with 14 bases between the two germline ends. This CDR3 contains 14 residues. DNA for the CDR3: TGTGCCAGCAGCCCACGTCCCGCGGCAGATACGCAGTATTTT. Residues: CASSPRPAADTQYF.

V and J are TRBV5-8 and TRBJ1-1, with a tentative D call TRBD1 (6 bases). This CDR3 has 14 amino acids. V lost 4 bases to trimming and J lost 7 bases, with 17 bases between them. CDR1 SGHTS and CDR2 YDEGEE come from the germline V gene. The CDR3 DNA sequence: TGTGCCAGCAGCCTTCGACAGGCATTAGGTGAAGCTTTCTTT. Its translation is CASSLRQALGEAFF.

This chain joins TRBV13 and TRBJ1-2; the match to TRBD1 covers 7 bases. V shed 5 bases and J 5 bases; nucleotides not matched to a gene: 8. Germline values: CDR1 PRHDT, CDR2 FYEKMQ (reference sequence). CDR3 length equals 14 residues. The CDR3 here is CASSTGTELYGYTF. Here the CDR3 DNA reads TGTGCCAGCAGCACAGGGACAGAGTTGTATGGCTACACCTTC. Drawing the rest from reference TRBV13 and TRBJ1-2, the complete variable domain is AAGVIQSPRHLIKEKRETATLKCYPIPRHDTVYWYQQGPGQDPQFLISFYEKMQSDKGSIPDRFSAQQFSDYHSELNMSSLELGDSALYFCASSTGTELYGYTFGSGTRLTVV.

This rearrangement joins TRBV4-1 to TRBJ2-6, with a tentative D call TRBD1 (5 bases). The CDR3 has 16 amino acids. Germline CDR1 MGHRA, CDR2 YSYEKL. Deletions cut 1 base from V and 1 base from J, with 8 bases between. The CDR3, as DNA: TGCGCCAGCAGCCAAGGTACAGGATCTGGGGCCAACGTCCTGACTTTC. Amino acid sequence: CASSQGTGSGANVLTF.

The chain joins TRBV28 to TRBJ2-3; D is perhaps TRBD2 (6 bases). The CDR3 extends over 14 amino acids. Per germline, CDR1 MDHEN and CDR2 SYDVKM. The V end was cut by 5 bases, the J end by 4 bases, with 13 bases between. The CDR3 loop is CASSPWDSPDTQYF. In DNA form, the CDR3 reads TGTGCCAGCAGTCCCTGGGACTCCCCAGATACGCAGTATTTT.

This clone has just a few counts. The gene calls are TRBV18 and TRBJ1-5, with 9 nucleotides matching TRBD1. V lost 6 bases to trimming and J lost 7 bases; unmatched junction nucleotides: 10. Germline CDR1 and CDR2: KGHSH and LQKENI. The CDR3 has 15 amino acids. The CDR3 here is CASSLYTGGEQPQHF. The CDR3 DNA reads as TGTGCCAGCTCGCTTTATACAGGGGGCGAACAGCCCCAGCATTTT.

V gene TRBV6-1 combines with J gene TRBJ1-5; tentative D call: TRBD1 (6 bases). V dropped 2 bases and J dropped 0 bases, with 11 bases sitting between them. The CDR3 is made up of 16 amino acids. CDR1 MNHNS and CDR2 SASEGT come from the germline V gene. The CDR3 DNA sequence: TGTGCCAGCAGTGAACAGGGGACGAATAGCAATCAGCCCCAGCATTTT. Protein sequence: CASSEQGTNSNQPQHF.

This rearrangement joins TRBV7-3 to TRBJ2-2; 10 bases match TRBD2. The germline CDR1 and CDR2 sequences are SGHTA and FQGTGA. The CDR3 consists of 17 residues. With V trimmed by 1 base and J by 4 bases, 6 bases remained unmatched. The CDR3: CASSLMASGSSTGELFF. CDR3 nucleotide sequence: TGTGCCAGCAGCTTAATGGCTAGCGGGAGTAGCACCGGGGAGCTGTTTTTT. Full variable domain (remainder filled in from reference TRBV7-3 and TRBJ2-2): GAGVSQTPSNKVTEKGKYVELRCDPISGHTALYWYRQSLGQGPEFLIYFQGTGAADDSGLPNDRFFAVRPEGSVSTLKIQRTERGDSAVYLCASSLMASGSSTGELFFGEGSRLTVL.

The chain couples TRBV30 to TRBJ2-7; 9 bases agree with TRBD1. CDR1 is GTSNPN and CDR2 is SVGIG in the germline V gene (reference sequence). This CDR3 has 14 residues. The V and J ends lost 2 bases and 5 bases, in that order; junction bases with no gene match: 7. The CDR3 spells CAWSRIHRGHEQYF. CDR3 nucleotides: TGTGCCTGGAGTCGGATTCACAGGGGGCACGAGCAGTACTTC.

The chain has TRBV6-5 and TRBJ2-1, with D possibly being TRBD1 (5 bases). Germline-derived CDR1 and CDR2 are MNHEY and SVGAGI. This CDR3 is built from 15 residues. Trimming took off 0 bases at V and 6 bases at J, with 12 bases between the two ends. CDR3 amino acids: CASSYSIQVSNEQFF. The CDR3 nucleotides read TGTGCCAGCAGTTACTCAATACAGGTATCCAATGAGCAGTTCTTC.

This clone appeared once. The chain carries TRBV9 and TRBJ1-5; weak D call: TRBD1 (6 bases). The CDR3 loop spans 16 amino acids. The V end was cut by 0 bases, the J end by 1 base, with 11 bases between. Germline assignment: CDR1 SGDLS and CDR2 YYNGEE. Here the CDR3 DNA reads TGTGCCAGCAGCGTAGATCCGGGGGGCAGCAATCAGCCCCAGCATTTT. Translation gives CASSVDPGGSNQPQHF.

The genes are TRBV27 and TRBJ2-7; TRBD1 aligns across 7 bases. After removal of 0 bases from V and 5 bases from J, the junction contained 4 bases not matched to a gene. This CDR3 has 14 amino acids. CDR1 and CDR2 from the germline V gene are MNHEY and SMNVEV (reference sequence). The CDR3 protein is CASSLSQGLDEQYF. The DNA for the CDR3 is TGTGCCAGCAGTTTATCACAGGGGCTCGACGAGCAGTACTTC.

This chain joins TRBV10-3 and TRBJ1-1, with 8 bases matching TRBD1. The J segment lost 5 bases and the V segment lost 6 bases, leaving 17 bases of the junction unmatched. Germline loops: CDR1 ENHRY, CDR2 SYGVKD. The CDR3 is 17 residues long. The CDR3: CAISTTSGQGGGTEAFF. CDR3 in DNA: TGTGCCATCAGCACCACGTCCGGACAGGGAGGGGGGACTGAAGCTTTCTTT.

CDR3: CASSYRGEQYF. The CDR3 DNA reads as TGTGCCAGCAGTTACCGGGGCGAGCAGTACTTC. The chain carries TRBV6-5 and TRBJ2-7, with a weak D call TRBD2 (5 bases). The CDR3 sequence is 11 residues long. The germline V gene has CDR1 MNHEY and CDR2 SVGAGI. Trimming left V 2 bases short and J 6 bases short, with 5 bases between.

This sequence joins TRBV5-1 and TRBJ2-4; D may be TRBD1 (5 bases). The CDR3 length is 14 residues. Deletions cut 0 bases from V and 5 bases from J, with 9 bases between. Per germline, CDR1 SGHRS and CDR2 YFSETQ. DNA for the CDR3: TGCGCCAGCAGCTTGGACACGACAGAAAACATTCAGTACTTC. Protein: CASSLDTTENIQYF. Looking up the rest from reference TRBV5-1 and TRBJ2-4 gives the full variable domain: KAGVTQTPRYLIKTRGQQVTLSCSPISGHRSVSWYQQTPGQGLQFLFEYFSETQRNKGNFPGRFSGRQFSNSRSEMNVSTLELGDSALYLCASSLDTTENIQYFGAGTRLSVL.

The chain couples TRBV5-5 to TRBJ2-7; D gene unclear. Trimming cost V 0 bases and J 3 bases, with 7 bases left between them. There are 13 residues in the CDR3. Germline loops: CDR1 SGHKS, CDR2 YYEKEE (reference sequence). CDR3 region: CASSLGQNYEQYF. The CDR3 coding sequence is TGTGCCAGCAGCTTGGGTCAGAACTACGAGCAGTACTTC.

The chain combines TRBV7-2 with TRBJ2-7, with TRBD2 identical over 13 bases. CDR1 is SGHTA and CDR2 is FQGNSA in the germline V gene. Germline trimming cut 1 base from V and 6 bases from J; bases unmatched to any gene: 9. The CDR3 totals 17 residues. The CDR3 region has the DNA TGTGCCAGCAGCTTAGTGGAACTAGCGGGAGGGGGCCTCGAGCAGTACTTC. It translates to CASSLVELAGGGLEQYF. Full variable domain (missing parts from reference TRBV7-2 and TRBJ2-7): GAGVSQSPSNKVTEKGKDVELRCDPISGHTALYWYRQSLGQGLEFLIYFQGNSAPDKSGLPSDRFSAERTGGSVSTLTIQRTQQEDSAVYLCASSLVELAGGGLEQYFGPGTRLTVT.